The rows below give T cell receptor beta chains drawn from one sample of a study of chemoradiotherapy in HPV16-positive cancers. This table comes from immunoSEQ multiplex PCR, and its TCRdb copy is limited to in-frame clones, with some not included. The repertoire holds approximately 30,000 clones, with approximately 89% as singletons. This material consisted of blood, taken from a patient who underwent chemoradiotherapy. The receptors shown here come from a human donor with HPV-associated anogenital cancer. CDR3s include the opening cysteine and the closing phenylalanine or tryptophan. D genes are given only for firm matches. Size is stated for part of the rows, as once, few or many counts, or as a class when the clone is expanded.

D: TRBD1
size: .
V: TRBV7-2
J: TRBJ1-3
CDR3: CASSSRDRAGNTIYF
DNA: TGTGCCAGCAGCTCACGGGACAGGGCTGGAAACACCATATATTTT

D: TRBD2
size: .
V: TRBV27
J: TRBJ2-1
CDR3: CASTYEGLAGGYNEQFF
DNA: TGTGCCAGCACATATGAAGGACTAGCGGGAGGTTACAATGAGCAGTTCTTC

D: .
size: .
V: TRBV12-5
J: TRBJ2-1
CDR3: CASGLTPGFSNADNEQFF
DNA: TGTGCTAGTGGTTTGACCCCAGGGTTCAGTAATGCGGACAATGAGCAGTTCTTC

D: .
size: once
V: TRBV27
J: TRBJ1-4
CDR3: CASSLNRASEKLFF
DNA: TGTGCCAGCAGTTTAAACAGGGCTAGTGAAAAACTGTTTTTT

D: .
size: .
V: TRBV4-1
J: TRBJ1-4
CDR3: CASSQIQGWLEKLFF
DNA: TGCGCCAGCAGCCAAATACAGGGCTGGCTTGAAAAACTGTTTTTT

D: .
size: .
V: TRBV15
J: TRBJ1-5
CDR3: CATSRQGGRISNQPQHF
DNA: TGTGCCACCAGCAGACAGGGAGGTCGGATTAGCAATCAGCCCCAGCATTTT

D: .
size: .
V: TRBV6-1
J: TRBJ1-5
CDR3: CASSEGRLTLNQPQHF
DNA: TGTGCCAGCAGTGAAGGCAGACTTACCCTCAATCAGCCCCAGCATTTT

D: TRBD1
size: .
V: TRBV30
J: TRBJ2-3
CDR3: CAWSVLRGDTQYF
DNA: TGTGCCTGGAGTGTACTCAGGGGGGATACGCAGTATTTT

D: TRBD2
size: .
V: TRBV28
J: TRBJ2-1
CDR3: CASSRLADYNEQFF
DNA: TGTGCCAGCAGTCGACTAGCGGACTACAATGAGCAGTTCTTC

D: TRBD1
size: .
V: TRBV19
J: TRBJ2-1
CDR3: CASSPGTEFWNEQFF
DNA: TGTGCCAGTAGTCCCGGGACAGAATTTTGGAATGAGCAGTTCTTC

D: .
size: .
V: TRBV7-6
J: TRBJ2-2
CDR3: CASSPTGTVNTGELFF
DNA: TGTGCCAGCAGCCCAACAGGGACCGTGAACACCGGGGAGCTGTTTTTT

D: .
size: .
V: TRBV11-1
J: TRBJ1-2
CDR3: CASSLLGYGYTF
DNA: TGTGCCAGCAGCTTACTCGGATATGGCTACACCTTC

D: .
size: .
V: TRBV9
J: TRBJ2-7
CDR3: CASSVGDITYEQYF
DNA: TGTGCCAGCAGCGTAGGGGACATTACCTACGAGCAGTACTTC

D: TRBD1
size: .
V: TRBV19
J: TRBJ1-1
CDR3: CASSHPDRGNTEAFF
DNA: TGTGCCAGTAGTCACCCGGACAGGGGAAACACTGAAGCTTTCTTT

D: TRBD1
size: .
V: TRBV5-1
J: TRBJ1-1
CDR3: CASSTDGQGGTEAFF
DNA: TGCGCCAGCAGCACGGATGGACAGGGAGGCACTGAAGCTTTCTTT

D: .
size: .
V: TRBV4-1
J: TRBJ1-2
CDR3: CASSQVGKVRADYGYTF
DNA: TGCGCCAGCAGCCAAGTTGGGAAGGTTAGGGCGGACTATGGCTACACCTTC

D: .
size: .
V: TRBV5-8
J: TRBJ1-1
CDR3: CASSFIYGTEAFF
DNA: TGTGCCAGCAGCTTCATCTATGGGACTGAAGCTTTCTTT

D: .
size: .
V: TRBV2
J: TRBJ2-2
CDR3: CASSVRLLNTGELFF
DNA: TGTGCCAGCAGCGTACGGTTACTGAACACCGGGGAGCTGTTTTTT